This TCR beta chain is drawn from a study of PD-L1 blockade in urothelial cancer. The wider study: Atezolizumab, begun by patients around 2014, was given at 1,200 mg intravenously every 3 weeks. Blood analysis took place 3 weeks (second dose) and 6 weeks after treatment start. Study conclusions and caveats: Having blood TCR clonality under the median before treatment predicted better survival.

As concerns this clone: Its antigen remains unknown.

Time point in this sample: pretreatment peripheral blood. Patients suffered from locally advanced or metastatic urothelial carcinoma. The V and J ends lost 6 bases and 4 bases, in that order; junction bases with no gene match: 6. Germline V gives CDR1 SGHTA, CDR2 FQGNSA. The CDR3 sequence is 15 residues long. Profiled with immunoSEQ multiplex PCR; TCRdb holds only in-frame clones, not every one. Of approximately 48,000 clones in the sample, roughly 89% are singletons; the top ten hold over 12%. The source material was PBMCs, sampled around atezolizumab (anti-PD-L1) treatment. The chain combines TRBV7-2 with TRBJ2-1; 10 bases are shared with TRBD2. This receptor was taken from a woman aged 55-70 years with urothelial cancer. CDR3 loop: CASSLTSGEYNEQFF. The CDR3 DNA follows: TGTGCCAGCAGTCTTACTAGCGGGGAATACAATGAGCAGTTCTTC. Complete variable domain (other parts from reference TRBV7-2 and TRBJ2-1): GAGVSQSPSNKVTEKGKDVELRCDPISGHTALYWYRQSLGQGLEFLIYFQGNSAPDKSGLPSDRFSAERTGGSVSTLTIQRTQQEDSAVYLCASSLTSGEYNEQFFGPGTRLTVL.